The 6 T cell receptor beta chains presented below share a single source sample, sequenced in a study of CD8+ T cells in alopecia areata. In each case, RNA was isolated and then reverse transcribed into cDNA as the sequencing template. Some clones are missing from TCRdb's copy, which holds only in-frame ones; the method was immunoSEQ multiplex PCR. Of some 240,000 clones listed, 50% to 65% were seen once; the top ten hold 0.45%. This sample comprised CD4+ T cells sorted from blood, obtained at week 0. These receptors were obtained from a human donor with alopecia areata.

This chain links TRBV6-1 with TRBJ1-2, with 7 positions matching TRBD1. This CDR3 contains 14 residues. CDR1 and CDR2 from the germline V gene are MNHNS and SASEGT. Trimming removed 8 bases from V and 2 bases from J; junction bases left unmatched: 8. The CDR3 nucleotides read TGTGCCAGCTGGCCGACAGGGAAAAACTATGGCTACACCTTC. This codes for CASWPTGKNYGYTF.

This clone was counted once. The chain combines TRBV20-1 with TRBJ2-1; D perhaps matches TRBD1 (5 bases). The germline gives CDR1 DFQATT, CDR2 SNEGSKA (reference sequence). The CDR3 is 11 amino acids. V was pared by 0 bases and J by 12 bases, with 9 bases between. DNA for the CDR3: TGCAGTGCTAGAGACAGGGTCAGGCAGTTCTTC. Translation: CSARDRVRQFF.

This clone was counted between two and nine times. The chain couples TRBV27 to TRBJ2-1; possible D gene TRBD2, 6 bases. The V end lost 5 bases, the J end lost 5 bases, and 10 bases lay between the germline ends. The CDR3 consists of 13 residues. Germline CDR1 MNHEY, CDR2 SMNVEV (reference sequence). For the CDR3, the DNA is TGTGCCAGCAGTCCCAGGAGGGACAATGAGCAGTTCTTC. This gives the protein CASSPRRDNEQFF.

Here the CDR3 DNA reads TGTGCCAGCAGTGAAGGTCTGGTTGCTCAGCCCCAGCATTTT. Translated, it gives CASSEGLVAQPQHF. V and J are TRBV6-5 and TRBJ1-5; no firm D call. The CDR3 is 14 residues long. Trimming pared 5 bases from V and 6 bases from J, leaving 14 bases between. Per germline, CDR1 MNHEY and CDR2 SVGAGI.

The chain couples TRBV30 to TRBJ2-2; possibly TRBD2 for D (5 bases). CDR3 size: 14 residues. Germline V lookup: CDR1 GTSNPN, CDR2 SVGIG (reference sequence). V lost 5 bases, J lost 0 bases, and 10 bases lay in between. The chain's CDR3 is CAWARGANTGELFF. CDR3 sequence (DNA): TGTGCCTGGGCCCGGGGAGCGAACACCGGGGAGCTGTTTTTT.

This clone has only one observation. The rearrangement joins TRBV6-1 to TRBJ2-7, with TRBD2 as a possible D gene (6 bases). Germline CDR1 is MNHNS and CDR2 is SASEGT. The V and J ends lost 10 bases and 2 bases respectively, with 12 bases between them. The length of the CDR3 is 12 residues. CDR3 sequence reads: CANGGAPYEQYF. Written as DNA, the CDR3 is TGTGCCAACGGCGGGGCCCCCTACGAGCAGTACTTC.